This T cell receptor beta chain appears in the sequencing data of a study of blood T cell repertoires in COVID-19. Study-level background: From the United States, Italy and Spain came samples of acute and convalescent COVID-19. Sample material is recorded as cDNA or gDNA derived from T cells, B-cell-depleted T cells, or PBMCs.

CDR1 and CDR2 (germline): SEHNR, FQNEAQ (reference sequence). The CDR3 has 13 amino acids. Trimming left V 4 bases short and J 9 bases short, with 13 bases between. Original handling: Amplification with reference gene primers provided the estimates of nucleated cell counts. Clones were sequenced by immunoSEQ multiplex PCR, and TCRdb holds only the in-frame ones, with some missing. The DNA was the basis for D and trimming; V, J and clone size are from that table. The table has 180,000 or so clones, 75% to 90% seen once. The chain couples TRBV7-9 to TRBJ2-1, with D uncertain. The receptor's source is a human donor with active or convalescent COVID-19. The donor label of this sample is uncertain. The sequenced sample was peripheral blood. The CDR3 loop reads CASSSPLGSEQFF. The CDR3 bases are TGTGCCAGCAGCTCGCCTCTAGGTAGTGAGCAGTTCTTC. The full variable domain, with the rest looked up from reference TRBV7-9 and TRBJ2-1, is DTGVSQNPRHKITKRGQNVTFRCDPISEHNRLYWYRQTLGQGPEFLTYFQNEAQLEKSRLLSDRFSAERPKGSFSTLEIQRTEQGDSAMYLCASSSPLGSEQFFGPGTRLTVL.